The rows below give T cell receptor beta chains drawn from one sample of a study of cytomegalovirus exposure and HLA in healthy donors. TCRdb's copy holds only in-frame clones and misses some; the assay was immunoSEQ multiplex PCR. The sample records approximately 180,000 clones, more than 80% being singletons. Sequenced input: PBMCs. The source is a woman under 30 in good health and CMV-seropositive. Each CDR3 is given with its conserved first and last residue. The order of the fields is D gene, clone size, J gene, V gene, CDR3 DNA, CDR3 protein. D genes are given only for firm matches. Clone size is stated in some rows and not others, as once, few, many or a class when expanded.

.	.	TRBJ2-5	TRBV11-2	TGTGCCAGCAGCTTATTTGGGGGGGCCCAAGAGACCCAGTACTTC	CASSLFGGAQETQYF
TRBD2	.	TRBJ2-7	TRBV27	TGTGCCAGCAGTCCCTCAAGCGGGGGCTCCTACGAGCAGTACTTC	CASSPSSGGSYEQYF
.	.	TRBJ1-5	TRBV27	TGTGCCAGCAGAAAGGGGGTGGGGTATTTTGGCAATCAGCCCCAGCATTTT	CASRKGVGYFGNQPQHF
.	.	TRBJ1-1	TRBV27	TGTGCCAGCAGTTTAGGTTGGGGGCGGAACACTGAAGCTTTCTTT	CASSLGWGRNTEAFF
.	.	TRBJ2-3	TRBV5-6	TGTGCCAGCAGCTTGGAGGGGCTCGGGGATACGCAGTATTTT	CASSLEGLGDTQYF
.	.	TRBJ2-2	TRBV25-1	TGTGCCAGCAAAGGAAGGTTCGGACAAAACACCGGGGAGCTGTTTTTT	CASKGRFGQNTGELFF
TRBD1	.	TRBJ2-3	TRBV7-2	TGTGCCAGCAGCAAGACAGGGTCTAGCACAGATACGCAGTATTTT	CASSKTGSSTDTQYF
TRBD1	.	TRBJ1-1	TRBV29-1	TGCAGCGTTGGGGAACAGGGGGAGAACACTGAAGCTTTCTTT	CSVGEQGENTEAFF
.	.	TRBJ1-2	TRBV2	TGTGCCAGCAGTGAACAACAGGTCCCTAACTATGGCTACACCTTC	CASSEQQVPNYGYTF
TRBD1	few	TRBJ1-6	TRBV25-1	TGTGCCAGCAGTGTATACAGGGGGATTACAGCGGATAATCCCCCCCTCCACTTT	CASSVYRGITADNPPLHF
TRBD2	.	TRBJ2-3	TRBV18	TGTGCCAGCTCACCCGGACTAGCGGGGGGCACAGATACGCAGTATTTT	CASSPGLAGGTDTQYF
TRBD1	.	TRBJ2-7	TRBV5-4	TGTGCCAGCAGCTTGTTTATCGGACAGGGTCAGAACGAGCAGTACTTC	CASSLFIGQGQNEQYF
TRBD1	.	TRBJ2-7	TRBV5-1	TGCGCCAGCAGCTGGGCGGGACAGGGGCCCTACGAGCAGTACTTC	CASSWAGQGPYEQYF
.	once	TRBJ2-3	TRBV4-3	TGCGCCAGCAGCCCCCGCCGGGATTCCTCAGATACGCAGTATTTT	CASSPRRDSSDTQYF
.	.	TRBJ1-1	TRBV30	TGTGCCTGGACCCATTCGGGGGGGATAACTGAAGCTTTCTTT	CAWTHSGGITEAFF
.	.	TRBJ1-6	TRBV15	TGTGCCACCGCCCCGGGATATAATTCACCCCTCCACTTT	CATAPGYNSPLHF
TRBD1	.	TRBJ1-6	TRBV5-4	TGTGCCAGCAGCTCGAGACAGGGAGATAATTCACCCCTCCACTTT	CASSSRQGDNSPLHF
.	.	TRBJ1-2	TRBV4-3	TGCGCCAGCAGCCTCCACAGGGATTCGGACTATGGCTACACCTTC	CASSLHRDSDYGYTF